Shown below are 15 T cell receptor beta chains from a single sample sequenced in a study of cytomegalovirus exposure and HLA in healthy donors. With 60 Vbeta and 13 Jbeta primers, the PCR was carried out. Using immunoSEQ multiplex PCR, the repertoire was profiled, and TCRdb retains in-frame clones only, with some absent. This table holds about 140,000 clones, more than 75% found once. Sequencing was done on a sample of PBMCs. Every receptor here comes from a woman between 40 and 50 years old in good health and CMV-seropositive.

The chain employs TRBV5-1 and TRBJ2-5; perhaps TRBD1 as D (5 bases). Germline values: CDR1 SGHRS, CDR2 YFSETQ. CDR3 length: 16 amino acids. Trimming removed 4 bases at V and 5 bases at J, with 21 bases between. The chain's CDR3 is CASSRMDLGAGETQYF. DNA for the CDR3: TGCGCCAGCAGCCGAATGGACCTCGGAGCAGGGGAGACCCAGTACTTC.

The chain carries TRBV7-3 and TRBJ2-1; tentatively, D is TRBD2 (5 bases). Trimming took 4 bases from V and 4 from J, leaving 8 bases between them. Germline CDR1 and CDR2: SGHTA and FQGTGA. This CDR3 is 13 amino acids long. CDR3 loop: CASSSERYNEQFF. The CDR3 region has the DNA TGTGCCAGCAGCTCGGAGCGGTACAATGAGCAGTTCTTC.

The genes are TRBV5-1 and TRBJ1-5, with a possible D match to TRBD1 (5 bases). The CDR3 contains 15 residues. CDR1 and CDR2 from the germline V gene are SGHRS and YFSETQ. Trimming removed 7 bases at V and 5 bases at J, with 19 bases between. CDR3 bases: TGCGCCAGCTCCTGGGGGGGTGGGAGTGATCAGCCCCAGCATTTT. Its protein is CASSWGGGSDQPQHF.

This rearrangement joins TRBV11-2 to TRBJ2-1, with 7 bases lining up with TRBD1. Germline assignment: CDR1 SGHAT and CDR2 FQNNGV. This CDR3 is 15 amino acids long. With V trimmed by 5 bases and J by 2 bases, 6 bases remained unmatched. The DNA of the CDR3 is TGTGCCAGCAGCCGAGACAGGGAACCCTACAATGAGCAGTTCTTC. Its protein product is CASSRDREPYNEQFF.

In this sample, this clone turned up once. The chain couples TRBV10-3 to TRBJ1-5; no clear D gene. The germline V gene has CDR1 ENHRY and CDR2 SYGVKD. The CDR3 has 14 amino acids. Trimming took off 3 bases at V and 6 bases at J, with 12 bases between the two ends. CDR3 bases: TGTGCCATCAGTGAATACCAGATCAGTCAGCCCCAGCATTTT. Amino acids: CAISEYQISQPQHF.

As concerns this clone: One junction end does not reproduce the germline sequence, and a read error may be involved. This chain joins TRBV7-7 and TRBJ2-7; the match to TRBD2 covers 8 bases. Germline V gene sequence: CDR1 SSHAT, CDR2 FNYEAQ (reference sequence). CDR3 length: 13 residues. The CDR3 protein is CASSLSGSGEQYF. CDR3 in DNA: TGTGCTAGCAGCTTGAGCGGGAGCGGGGAGCAGTACTTC.

This clone is judged large. The J gene is TRBJ2-5, the V gene TRBV7-9; 10 bases are a match to TRBD1. Looked up from germline, CDR1 is SEHNR and CDR2 is FQNEAQ (reference sequence). V trimming: 5 bases; J trimming: 4 bases; junction bases outside the gene matches: 10. CDR3 length: 16 amino acids. The CDR3 sequence is CASSPFGTGATETQYF. The CDR3 DNA reads as TGTGCCAGCAGCCCTTTCGGGACAGGGGCCACAGAGACCCAGTACTTC. The full variable domain, in which reference TRBV7-9 and TRBJ2-5 provide the parts outside the CDR3, is DTGVSQNPRHKITKRGQNVTFRCDPISEHNRLYWYRQTLGQGPEFLTYFQNEAQLEKSRLLSDRFSAERPKGSFSTLEIQRTEQGDSAMYLCASSPFGTGATETQYFGPGTRLLVL.

CDR3 region: CASSLAPGQQYF. Here the CDR3 DNA reads TGTGCCAGCAGCCTAGCCCCAGGGCAGCAGTACTTC. The chain joins TRBV11-2 to TRBJ2-7; D possibly uses TRBD1 or TRBD2 (5 bases each). CDR1 is SGHAT, CDR2 FQNNGV, per germline. The germline V and J ends were trimmed by 5 bases and 8 bases, with 13 bases remaining between them. The CDR3 extends over 12 amino acids.

CDR3 loop: CASSQVQGNDYGYTF. The CDR3 DNA sequence: TGCGCCAGCAGCCAAGTACAGGGGAACGACTATGGCTACACCTTC. The chain recombines TRBV4-1 with TRBJ1-2; 7 positions match TRBD1. The CDR3 runs 15 residues. CDR1 is MGHRA and CDR2 is YSYEKL in the germline V gene. The V segment lost 1 base and the J segment 3 bases; nucleotides outside the gene matches: 5.

The chain employs TRBV28 and TRBJ2-3; 13 bases match TRBD2. The V gene end was trimmed by 4 bases and the J gene end by 7 bases; junction bases not matched to a gene: 8. CDR3 length equals 16 residues. CDR1 is MDHEN, CDR2 SYDVKM, per germline. Here the CDR3 reads CASSSGLAGPTNTQYF. CDR3 in DNA: TGTGCCAGCAGTTCGGGACTAGCGGGACCCACCAATACGCAGTATTTT.

The chain links TRBV20-1 to TRBJ1-1, with D uncertain. The V and J ends lost 0 bases and 12 bases respectively, with 11 bases between them. The CDR3 has 11 residues. CDR1 DFQATT and CDR2 SNEGSKA come from the germline V gene (reference sequence). The CDR3 loop reads CSARDTPRTFF. The CDR3, as DNA: TGCAGTGCTAGAGATACCCCGAGAACTTTCTTT.

This clone has just one count. The chain links TRBV6-5 to TRBJ2-5, with a possible D match to TRBD2 (7 bases). Trimming removed 0 bases at V and 1 base at J, with 12 bases between. Germline-derived CDR1 and CDR2 are MNHEY and SVGAGI. The CDR3 has 16 residues. CDR3 sequence reads: CASSYSGGGGQETQYF. As DNA, the CDR3 is TGTGCCAGCAGTTACTCGGGAGGGGGGGGCCAAGAGACCCAGTACTTC.

The rearrangement joins TRBV2 to TRBJ2-7, with 9 bases matching TRBD1. In germline, CDR1 is SNHLY, CDR2 FYNNEI. Germline trimming cut 6 bases from V and 2 bases from J; bases unmatched to any gene: 5. CDR3 size: 14 residues. The DNA for the CDR3 is TGTGCCAGCAGCCCCGGGACAGGGCCCTACGAGCAGTACTTC. It codes for CASSPGTGPYEQYF.

The table lists this clone with a count of one. The chain employs TRBV5-6 and TRBJ2-7; D is perhaps TRBD1 (6 bases). This CDR3 is built from 15 residues. V lost 2 bases, J lost 6 bases, and 18 bases lay in between. Germline CDR1 is SGHDT and CDR2 is YYEEEE. The CDR3 region has the DNA TGTGCCAGCAGCTTCATATCAGGGGCCGATCGCGAGCAGTACTTC. Translating gives CASSFISGADREQYF.

This chain links TRBV7-3 with TRBJ2-7, with D possibly matching TRBD2 (5 bases). CDR3 length: 12 amino acids. With 10 bases removed from V and 0 bases from J, the gap between germline ends came to 10 bases. Germline V CDR1 and CDR2: SGHTA, FQGTGA. CDR3 DNA sequence: TGTGCCAACCTAGGGAGCTCCTACGAGCAGTACTTC. It yields the protein CANLGSSYEQYF.